The 27 T cell receptor beta chains listed next were all sequenced from one sample in a study of T cell clonality in common variable immunodeficiency. Using immunoSEQ multiplex PCR, the repertoire was profiled, and TCRdb retains in-frame clones only, with some absent. The sample offers about 42,000 clones and no singletons, the top ten holding about 1.3%. Sequencing was done on a sample of peripheral blood mononuclear cells. The source of these receptors is a person between 18 and 75 years old in good health.

This clone came up many times. Read data end 3 residues before the CDR3 end; the end is taken from the germline J gene. The chain combines TRBV6-1 with TRBJ2-4; unclear D gene. The length of the CDR3 is 15 residues. Germline V gene sequence: CDR1 MNHNS, CDR2 SASEGT. V lost 2 bases to trimming and J lost 0 bases, with 8 bases between them. The CDR3 protein is CASSEIGLAKNIQYF. The sequenced CDR3 bases are TGTGCCAGCAGTGAAATAGGGTTAGCCAAAAACATT.

This clone was seen ten or more times. The read terminates 3 residues ahead of where the CDR3 ends, so the germline J gene completes it. The chain combines TRBV11-2 with TRBJ2-4; 7 bases map to TRBD1. The CDR3 runs to 13 residues. The germline gives CDR1 SGHAT, CDR2 FQNNGV. The sequenced part of the CDR3 DNA is TGTGCCAGCAGCTCTCGACAGGGTCACCTT. As protein: CASSSRQGHL. The complete CDR3 protein is CASSSRQGHLQYF.

A few counts support this clone. Read coverage stops 3 residues before the CDR3 terminus; the germline J gene supplies the remainder. The genes are TRBV20-1 and TRBJ1-3, with a possible D match to TRBD1 (6 bases). Trimming stripped 3 bases from V and 2 bases from J, with 11 bases between. The CDR3 length is 14 residues. Germline CDR1 reads DFQATT; CDR2 reads SNEGSKA (reference sequence). CDR3 DNA, as far as it was read: TGCAGTGCTAGGGGACAATTGGCTGGAAACACC. Protein: CSARGQLAGNT. The CDR3 reads in full as CSARGQLAGNTIYF.

This clone was recorded at least ten times. Read data end 3 residues before the CDR3 end; the end is taken from the germline J gene. The V and J genes are TRBV20-1 and TRBJ1-5; tentative D call: TRBD1 (6 bases). CDR1 and CDR2 (germline): DFQATT, SNEGSKA (reference sequence). The CDR3 is 13 residues long. Between the trimmed V and J ends, which lost 7 bases and 3 bases, there was a span of 13 bases. The CDR3 spells CSVTGWDNQPQHF. The CDR3 DNA, read in part, is TGCAGTGTTACAGGGTGGGACAATCAGCCC.

A word on this clone: The sequenced fragment ends 3 residues before the CDR3 boundary, so the rest is inferred from the germline J gene. The rearrangement joins TRBV10-2 to TRBJ2-7; 10 bases fit TRBD1. The V gene's germline CDR1 is WSHSY and CDR2 SAAADI. Losses at the gene ends were 5 bases for V and 6 bases for J; bases not matched to a gene: 7. CDR3 size: 14 residues. The part of the CDR3 DNA that was read is TGCGCCAGCAGTCAGGGACAGGGGCCGGGCGAG. This translates into CASSQGQGPGE. In full, the CDR3 reads CASSQGQGPGEQYF.

This clone was observed many times. The CDR3 is cut off 3 residues early in the read; its end comes from the germline J gene. The chain joins TRBV2 to TRBJ2-4; TRBD1 agrees at 9 bases. Per germline, CDR1 SNHLY and CDR2 FYNNEI. The CDR3 sequence is 13 residues long. Germline trimming cut 6 bases from V and 6 bases from J; bases unmatched to any gene: 3. CDR3 DNA (partial): TGTGCCAGCAGCACAGGGGGCTTAAACATT. This gives the protein CASSTGGLNI. The entire CDR3 protein is CASSTGGLNIQYF.

This clone was counted a few times. The read terminates 3 residues ahead of where the CDR3 ends, so the germline J gene completes it. The chain is built from TRBV18 and TRBJ2-3; 10 nucleotides line up with TRBD1. This CDR3 contains 15 residues. Germline V gene data show CDR1 as KGHSH and CDR2 as LQKENI. J lost 1 base, V lost 3 bases, and 1 base had no gene match. The CDR3 protein is CASSPGTGGTDTQYF. Partial CDR3 DNA: TGTGCCAGCTCACCGGGGACAGGGGGCACAGATACG.

There are many counts of this clone. The read stops 3 residues short of the end of the CDR3; the missing end is completed from the germline J gene. This rearrangement joins TRBV20-1 to TRBJ2-7; 10 positions match TRBD1. The CDR3 is 14 amino acids. Germline V gives CDR1 DFQATT, CDR2 SNEGSKA (reference sequence). V gave up 5 bases and J gave up 6 bases; unmatched junction bases: 10. The CDR3 loop is CSALPGTGESEQYF. CDR3 bases read: TGCAGTGCTTTGCCCGGGACAGGGGAGAGCGAG.

This clone came up many times. The CDR3 is cut off 3 residues early in the read; its end comes from the germline J gene. The rearrangement links TRBV10-3 to TRBJ1-3; D gene ambiguous. Trimming left V 0 bases short and J 2 bases short, with 8 bases between. CDR3 length equals 15 residues. Germline assignment: CDR1 ENHRY and CDR2 SYGVKD. CDR3 region: CAISESGQPGNTIYF. Incomplete CDR3 DNA: TGTGCCATCAGTGAGTCAGGGCAGCCTGGAAACACC.

The table lists this clone with a few counts. The read terminates 3 residues ahead of where the CDR3 ends, so the germline J gene completes it. V gene TRBV5-1 combines with J gene TRBJ2-3; TRBD2 matches 14 bases. The V and J ends lost 4 bases and 4 bases, in that order; junction bases with no gene match: 2. Germline lookup yields CDR1 SGHRS and CDR2 YFSETQ. This CDR3 is built from 15 residues. The CDR3 sequence is CASSGLAGGPDTQYF. Incomplete CDR3 DNA: TGCGCCAGCAGCGGACTAGCGGGAGGTCCAGATACG.

In this sample, this clone turned up many times. Read coverage stops 3 residues before the CDR3 terminus; the germline J gene supplies the remainder. The chain uses TRBV6-1 and TRBJ1-5, with TRBD1 identical over 8 bases. From germline, CDR1 is MNHNS and CDR2 SASEGT. V shed 4 bases, J shed 4 bases, and the junction held 6 bases outside the gene matches. The CDR3 runs to 15 residues. CDR3 protein: CASSGLRQGNQPQHF. The DNA read from the CDR3 is TGTGCCAGCAGTGGTCTGAGACAGGGGAATCAGCCC.

This clone has at least ten counts. The CDR3 protein is CASSLVAGGAFSYGYTF. The CDR3 DNA, read in part, is TGCGCCAGCAGCTTGGTCGCAGGGGGCGCTTTTAGCTATGGC. The gene calls are TRBV5-1 and TRBJ1-2; 8 bases fit TRBD1. The CDR3 end falls 3 residues outside the read, so it is completed with the germline J gene. The germline V gene encodes CDR1 SGHRS and CDR2 YFSETQ. This CDR3 has 17 amino acids. V was clipped by 0 bases and J by 4 bases; unmatched bases: 11.

Comments on this clone: The read falls 3 residues short of the CDR3 end, and the missing part is taken from the germline J gene. The chain uses TRBV7-1 and TRBJ2-5; 13 bases agree with TRBD2. TRBV7-1 counts as an open reading frame of uncertain function. The trim removed 3 bases at V and 0 bases at J, leaving 16 bases unmatched. This CDR3 region has 21 residues. The CDR3 bases that were read are TGTGCCAGCAGCTCTTCCCCCGGGACTAGCGGGATATTCGGGTACCAAGAGACC. Translating it yields CASSSSPGTSGIFGYQET. The whole CDR3 region reads CASSSSPGTSGIFGYQETQYF.

This clone was found many times. The observed sequence ends 3 residues before the CDR3 terminus, with the missing tail filled in from the germline J gene. The gene calls are TRBV4-1 and TRBJ2-7; 7 positions agree with TRBD2. Per the germline V gene, CDR1 is MGHRA and CDR2 is YSYEKL. The CDR3 contains 15 residues. The V and J ends lost 4 bases and 0 bases, in that order; junction bases with no gene match: 6. The CDR3 reads CASSPGERGSYEQYF. The part of the CDR3 DNA that was read is TGCGCCAGCAGCCCCGGGGAGCGGGGCTCCTACGAG.

In this sample, this clone turned up many times. Sequencing ends 3 residues short of the CDR3 end; the germline J gene provides the rest. The J gene is TRBJ1-2, the V gene TRBV5-4, with D unresolved. Germline assignment: CDR1 SGHNT and CDR2 YYREEE (reference sequence). CDR3 length: 14 amino acids. Trimming cost V 2 bases and J 4 bases, with 12 bases left between them. The CDR3 is CASSLGQEAYGYTF. The CDR3 DNA, read in part, is TGTGCCAGCAGCTTAGGGCAGGAGGCCTATGGC.

This clone was counted at least ten times. The missing CDR3 end, 3 residues past where the read stops, is filled in from the germline J gene. The chain employs TRBV7-2 and TRBJ2-3; possibly TRBD1 for D (6 bases). This CDR3 is built from 14 residues. Trimming left V 5 bases short and J 6 bases short, with 15 bases between. The germline V gene has CDR1 SGHTA and CDR2 FQGNSA. Incomplete CDR3 DNA: TGTGCCAGCAGCAGAAACAGGGAAGGGGATACG. Encoded protein: CASSRNREGDT. The CDR3, in full, reads CASSRNREGDTQYF. The full variable domain, with the rest looked up from reference TRBV7-2 and TRBJ2-3, is GAGVSQSPSNKVTEKGKDVELRCDPISGHTALYWYRQSLGQGLEFLIYFQGNSAPDKSGLPSDRFSAERTGGSVSTLTIQRTQQEDSAVYLCASSRNREGDTQYFGPGTRLTVL.

This clone was detected a few times. The read ends 3 residues before the CDR3 terminus; that terminus is restored from the germline J gene. J is TRBJ1-1 and V is TRBV6-1, with 7 bases lining up with TRBD1. This CDR3 comprises 14 residues. CDR1 MNHNS and CDR2 SASEGT come from the germline V gene. The DNA read from the CDR3 is TGTGCCAGCAGCGAACCGGACAGGTATTTCCGA. Its protein is CASSEPDRYFR. The full CDR3 reads CASSEPDRYFRAFF.

This clone was detected ten times or more. Coverage ceases 3 residues before the CDR3 finishes, and the germline J gene fills in the end. V and J are TRBV7-3 and TRBJ1-2, with D tentatively TRBD1 (6 bases). CDR1 and CDR2 (germline): SGHTA, FQGTGA. This CDR3 is 16 amino acids long. The germline V and J ends were trimmed by 5 bases and 2 bases, with 18 bases remaining between them. CDR3 protein: CASSPTGTPGNYGYTF. The sequenced part of the CDR3 DNA is TGTGCCAGCAGCCCCACTGGGACACCGGGGAACTATGGC.

At least ten counts were recorded for this clone. The CDR3 goes on 3 residues after the read ends, and that part is filled in from the germline J gene. This chain uses TRBV7-3 with TRBJ1-3; unclear D gene. This CDR3 region has 13 residues. Trimming stripped 11 bases from V and 0 bases from J, with 11 bases between. The germline V gene has CDR1 SGHTA and CDR2 FQGTGA. CDR3 bases read: TGTGCCTTTACAGCTAACTCTGGAAACACC. Translated, it gives CAFTANSGNT. The full CDR3 sequence reads CAFTANSGNTIYF.

At least ten counts were recorded for this clone. The read comes to an end 3 residues before the CDR3 does, leaving the germline J gene to fill in the end. This chain uses TRBV5-6 with TRBJ2-5; 9 bases match TRBD2. Per germline, CDR1 SGHDT and CDR2 YYEEEE. Trimming took 4 bases from V and 4 from J; bases not matched to a gene: 2. CDR3 length equals 13 residues. The CDR3 sequence is CASSISGGETQYF. CDR3 DNA (partial): TGTGCCAGCAGCATTAGCGGGGGAGAGACC.

This clone occurred many times. A read error may account for a junction end that differs from germline. The read ends 3 residues early relative to the CDR3; the germline J gene fills the gap. The chain joins TRBV4-2 to TRBJ2-3; D remains unclear. Germline-derived CDR1 and CDR2 are LGHNA and YNFKEQ. CDR3 length: 14 amino acids. CDR3 amino acids: CASSPDTYTDTQYF. The CDR3 bases that were read are TGCGCCAGCAGCCCAGACACCTACACAGATACG.

This clone has a count of ten or more. The missing CDR3 end, 3 residues past where the read stops, is filled in from the germline J gene. The rearrangement links TRBV14 to TRBJ1-3; D is undetermined. Trimming stripped 5 bases from V and 2 bases from J, with 10 bases between. Germline V gene data show CDR1 as SGHDN and CDR2 as FVKESK. CDR3 size: 14 residues. Partial CDR3 DNA: TGTGCCAGCAGCGACCGGGTTACTGGAAACACC. The encoded protein is CASSDRVTGNT. The full CDR3 protein reads CASSDRVTGNTIYF.

This clone was observed at least ten times. The CDR3 extends 3 residues past the end of the read, so its final part is completed from the germline J gene. The chain links TRBV29-1 to TRBJ2-1, with 7 bases that match TRBD2. The CDR3 spans 12 residues. V lost 7 bases and J lost 3; bases outside the gene matches: 3. Germline V lookup: CDR1 SQVTM, CDR2 ANQGSEA. The part of the CDR3 DNA that was read is TGCAGCGGGGGGGGTGGCTACAATGAG. It encodes CSGGGGYNE. The full CDR3 protein is CSGGGGYNEQFF.

This clone was found many times. The read terminates 3 residues before the CDR3 end, so the remaining end is supplied by the germline J gene. The chain combines TRBV5-1 with TRBJ2-1; 7 positions match TRBD2. The CDR3 consists of 16 residues. The ends lost 2 bases at V and 7 bases at J; junction bases unmatched: 12. Germline V gene lookup returns CDR1 SGHRS and CDR2 YFSETQ. The chain's CDR3 is CASSLGGGGPLNEQFF. Partial CDR3 DNA: TGCGCCAGCAGCTTAGGTGGCGGGGGTCCCCTTAATGAG.

This clone was detected ten times or more. The germline gene is not matched at one end of the junction; a read error may be the cause. The DNA ends 3 residues before the CDR3 does, and the rest of the CDR3 is filled in from the germline J gene. This chain joins TRBV4-2 and TRBJ2-1; D is ambiguous. CDR1 LGHNA and CDR2 YNFKEQ come from the germline V gene. CDR3 size: 16 residues. The part of the CDR3 DNA that was read is TGCGCCAGCAGCCAAGTCAACCCAGACTCAGCCAATGAG. Encoded protein: CASSQVNPDSANE. The CDR3 in full is CASSQVNPDSANEQFF.

This clone was seen ten or more times. The read terminates 3 residues ahead of where the CDR3 ends, so the germline J gene completes it. The J gene is TRBJ2-3, the V gene TRBV28; TRBD2 matches 9 bases. The germline V gene has CDR1 MDHEN and CDR2 SYDVKM. CDR3 size: 16 residues. V lost 6 bases to trimming and J lost 2 bases; unmatched junction nucleotides: 9. The CDR3 sequence: CASSTLAGAITDTQYF. The CDR3 bases that were read are TGTGCCAGCAGCACATTAGCGGGAGCTATCACAGATACG.

This clone was found many times. Coverage ceases 3 residues before the CDR3 finishes, and the germline J gene fills in the end. The V and J genes are TRBV18 and TRBJ1-5; no clear D gene. This CDR3 has 15 amino acids. CDR1 is KGHSH, CDR2 LQKENI, per germline. With 0 bases removed from V and 6 bases from J, the gap between germline ends came to 12 bases. The sequenced CDR3 bases are TGTGCCAGCTCACCACCCGGGGATGGGATTCAGCCC. Translated, it gives CASSPPGDGIQP. The complete CDR3 reads CASSPPGDGIQPQHF.